This TCR beta chain was captured by sequencing in a study of blood T cell repertoires in COVID-19. A remark on this clone: Other DNA sequences in the same sample also yield this CDR3.

This CDR3 spans 13 amino acids. Germline lookup yields CDR1 KGHSH and CDR2 LQKENI. The V end lost 3 bases, the J end lost 7 bases, and 12 bases lay between the germline ends. Generated by immunoSEQ multiplex PCR, the TCRdb table keeps only in-frame clones and is missing some. This sample has 300,000 to 450,000 clones, with roughly four fifths found just once. The source material was peripheral blood. The V call is TRBV18, the J call TRBJ1-1, with D tentatively TRBD1 (5 bases). The sequence was obtained from a human donor with acute or convalescent COVID-19. The donor label of this sample is uncertain. This CDR3 reads CASSPAGRREAFF. For the CDR3, the DNA is TGTGCCAGCTCACCGGCAGGGCGGCGTGAAGCTTTCTTT.